The 28 T cell receptor beta chains listed next were all sequenced from one sample in a study of blood T cells in healthy people across ages. Alongside a J-beta primer mix, a sample-barcoded 5' primer served in a second PCR lasting roughly 7 to 12 cycles. One entry per CDR3 protein results from TCRdb running MiXCR on the 5' RACE reads. The sample holds fewer than 1,000,000 distinct CDR3 sequences; 46% are singletons and the top ten take roughly 18%. Sequenced input: blood. Receptors were obtained from a man older than 75 in good health.

This clonotype was seen more than once but under ten times. This chain uses TRBV27 with TRBJ2-2, with no clear D. The CDR3 extends over 14 amino acids. The V end lost 5 bases, the J end lost 6 bases, and 13 bases lay between the germline ends. The germline V gene encodes CDR1 MNHEY and CDR2 SMNVEV (reference sequence). In DNA, the CDR3 is TGTGCCAGCAGTCAAAATATGCGACCCGGGGAGCTGTTTTTT. It codes for CASSQNMRPGELFF.

This clonotype was counted only a few times. The chain uses TRBV6-4 and TRBJ2-3; D call uncertain. With 4 bases removed from V and 1 base from J, the gap between germline ends came to 12 bases. The CDR3 has 15 amino acids. CDR1 and CDR2 (germline): MRHNA, SNTAGT. CDR3 in DNA: TGTGCCAGCAGTGCCCCGGGCAGGCGCACAGATACGCAGTATTTT. Translated: CASSAPGRRTDTQYF.

The chain recombines TRBV7-9 with TRBJ1-6; D perhaps matches TRBD1 (6 bases). Germline V gives CDR1 SEHNR, CDR2 FQNEAQ (reference sequence). The CDR3 is 14 residues long. V lost 4 bases to trimming and J lost 7 bases, with 11 bases between them. Here the CDR3 reads CASSSQGQNSPLHF. The CDR3 DNA sequence: TGTGCCAGCAGCTCCCAAGGACAGAATTCACCCCTCCACTTT. The full variable domain, rest sourced from reference TRBV7-9 and TRBJ1-6, is DTGVSQNPRHKITKRGQNVTFRCDPISEHNRLYWYRQTLGQGPEFLTYFQNEAQLEKSRLLSDRFSAERPKGSFSTLEIQRTEQGDSAMYLCASSSQGQNSPLHFGNGTRLTVT.

This clonotype has only a few counts. The chain carries TRBV29-1 and TRBJ2-5, with no clear D. The V gene's germline CDR1 is SQVTM and CDR2 ANQGSEA. Deletions cut 3 bases from V and 4 bases from J, with 15 bases between. CDR3 length: 14 residues. The CDR3 nucleotides are TGCAGCGTTGACTTAGAATCCGAACGAGAGACCCAGTACTTC. Amino acid sequence: CSVDLESERETQYF.

This chain connects TRBV7-2 to TRBJ1-4; D ambiguous. With 0 bases removed from V and 7 bases from J, the gap between germline ends came to 15 bases. CDR3 length equals 16 residues. Looked up from germline, CDR1 is SGHTA and CDR2 is FQGNSA. CDR3: CASSLAPSQITEKLFF. The CDR3 DNA reads TGTGCCAGCAGCTTAGCCCCTTCACAAATCACTGAAAAACTGTTTTTT. Together with reference TRBV7-2 and TRBJ1-4, the CDR3 gives the full variable domain: GAGVSQSPSNKVTEKGKDVELRCDPISGHTALYWYRQSLGQGLEFLIYFQGNSAPDKSGLPSDRFSAERTGGSVSTLTIQRTQQEDSAVYLCASSLAPSQITEKLFFGSGTQLSVL.

This clonotype was detected ten times or more. The chain carries TRBV20-1 and TRBJ2-5; a possible D gene is TRBD1 (7 bases). The CDR3 runs to 15 residues. Trimming took 1 base from V and 4 from J, leaving 16 bases between them. The germline gives CDR1 DFQATT, CDR2 SNEGSKA (reference sequence). CDR3 sequence reads: CSARGGSQGGETQYF. As DNA, the CDR3 is TGCAGTGCTAGAGGGGGGTCCCAGGGGGGAGAGACCCAGTACTTC.

V usage is TRBV5-1 and J usage is TRBJ2-3, with TRBD1 matching over 7 bases. CDR3 length: 15 amino acids. V was clipped by 5 bases and J by 3 bases; unmatched bases: 9. CDR1 is SGHRS and CDR2 is YFSETQ in the germline V gene. Here the CDR3 DNA reads TGCGCCAGCAGACTTAATACAGGGGAGACAGATACGCAGTATTTT. It is translated as CASRLNTGETDTQYF. Filled out from reference TRBV5-1 and TRBJ2-3, the complete variable domain reads KAGVTQTPRYLIKTRGQQVTLSCSPISGHRSVSWYQQTPGQGLQFLFEYFSETQRNKGNFPGRFSGRQFSNSRSEMNVSTLELGDSALYLCASRLNTGETDTQYFGPGTRLTVL.

This clonotype appeared a single time. DNA for the CDR3: TGTGCCAGCAGTTTAGCCCCATATCAGCCCCAGCATTTT. It encodes CASSLAPYQPQHF. The rearrangement links TRBV27 to TRBJ1-5; no firm D call. The V end was cut by 2 bases, the J end by 5 bases, with 7 bases between. Germline V gene lookup returns CDR1 MNHEY and CDR2 SMNVEV (reference sequence). The CDR3 has 13 residues.

J is TRBJ2-1 and V is TRBV20-1; 13 bases line up with TRBD2. CDR3 length: 15 amino acids. Germline-derived CDR1 and CDR2 are DFQATT and SNEGSKA (reference sequence). V lost 6 bases and J lost 5; bases outside the gene matches: 7. Here the CDR3 DNA reads TGCAGTGCGACGGTCGGGACTAGCGGGGACAATGAGCAGTTCTTC. Protein product: CSATVGTSGDNEQFF.

This clonotype was detected a few times. The chain employs TRBV7-2 and TRBJ2-1; tentative D call: TRBD2 (6 bases). V lost 7 bases, J lost 8 bases, and 21 bases lay in between. This CDR3 has 15 residues. Germline assignment: CDR1 SGHTA and CDR2 FQGNSA. The CDR3 loop reads CASTKRRGEAYEQFF. The CDR3, as DNA: TGTGCCAGCACCAAGAGGCGGGGAGAGGCCTATGAGCAGTTCTTC.

This clonotype was counted only a few times. This chain connects TRBV15 to TRBJ2-7; D is perhaps TRBD2 (5 bases). Trimming cost V 0 bases and J 7 bases, with 10 bases left between them. CDR1 is LNHNV, CDR2 YYDKDF, per germline (reference sequence). The CDR3 runs 13 residues. The CDR3 here is CATSRDLAGEQYF. The CDR3 nucleotides read TGTGCCACCAGCAGAGATCTGGCGGGTGAGCAGTACTTC.

V and J are TRBV20-1 and TRBJ2-1, with D possibly called TRBD1 or TRBD2 (5 bases each). Trimming left V 5 bases short and J 6 bases short, with 8 bases between. This CDR3 spans 11 amino acids. Germline CDR1 DFQATT, CDR2 SNEGSKA (reference sequence). The CDR3 DNA reads as TGCAGTGCTGGGGACGGCAATGAGCAGTTCTTC. It specifies CSAGDGNEQFF.

This clonotype has only a few counts. The chain joins TRBV7-3 to TRBJ2-2; 9 nucleotides agree with TRBD1. CDR3 length: 16 amino acids. Germline V lookup: CDR1 SGHTA, CDR2 FQGTGA. After removal of 1 base from V and 7 bases from J, the junction contained 7 bases not matched to a gene. The CDR3 coding sequence is TGTGCCAGCAGCTTAAGAACAGGGGGCGGTTTCGGGGAGCTGTTTTTT. Translating it yields CASSLRTGGGFGELFF.

The table lists this clonotype with a few counts. The V gene is TRBV6-4, the J gene TRBJ1-5; unclear D gene. The CDR3 has 13 amino acids. The V and J ends lost 4 bases and 6 bases respectively, with 10 bases between them. Germline values: CDR1 MRHNA, CDR2 SNTAGT. In nucleotides, the CDR3 is TGTGCCAGCAGTGTATCTGAGGGTCAGCCCCAGCATTTT. Translation: CASSVSEGQPQHF.

This sequence joins TRBV15 and TRBJ2-3; TRBD1 or TRBD2 may be the D gene (5 bases each). V lost 1 base to trimming and J lost 6 bases, with 14 bases between them. Germline loops: CDR1 LNHNV, CDR2 YYDKDF (reference sequence). The CDR3 has 15 residues. CDR3 region: CATSRAGLRGDTQYF. The CDR3, as DNA: TGTGCCACCAGCAGAGCGGGGCTCCGTGGGGATACGCAGTATTTT.

The chain uses TRBV7-9 and TRBJ2-7; D is perhaps TRBD1 or TRBD2 (7 bases each). Trimming took 2 bases from V and 7 from J, leaving 24 bases between them. The CDR3 is made up of 17 amino acids. Germline values: CDR1 SEHNR, CDR2 FQNEAQ (reference sequence). The CDR3 nucleotides are TGTGCCAGCAGCTTAAGGGCAGGGGGGGTGGACTACAATGAGCAGTACTTC. The encoded protein is CASSLRAGGVDYNEQYF.

The J gene is TRBJ2-1, the V gene TRBV19; D perhaps matches TRBD2 (5 bases). CDR1 is LNHDA, CDR2 SQIVND, per germline (reference sequence). Deletions cut 1 base from V and 5 bases from J, with 9 bases between. The CDR3 is 14 amino acids. CDR3 in amino acids: CASSIGGSHNEQFF. CDR3 coding DNA: TGTGCCAGTAGTATAGGTGGGAGCCACAATGAGCAGTTCTTC.

This clonotype showed up just a few times. The chain combines TRBV7-9 with TRBJ2-7, with 8 bases identical to TRBD1. V lost 5 bases, J lost 5 bases, and 5 bases stayed unmatched. Germline CDR1 SEHNR, CDR2 FQNEAQ (reference sequence). The CDR3 runs 13 residues. The CDR3 region has the DNA TGTGCCAGCAGCCTCAGGGGGCGGGACGAGCAGTACTTC. Amino acid sequence: CASSLRGRDEQYF. The whole variable domain, remainder taken from reference TRBV7-9 and TRBJ2-7, is DTGVSQNPRHKITKRGQNVTFRCDPISEHNRLYWYRQTLGQGPEFLTYFQNEAQLEKSRLLSDRFSAERPKGSFSTLEIQRTEQGDSAMYLCASSLRGRDEQYFGPGTRLTVT.

V is TRBV20-1 and J is TRBJ2-1; 9 nucleotides match TRBD1. Germline assignment: CDR1 DFQATT and CDR2 SNEGSKA (reference sequence). V dropped 3 bases and J dropped 2; count of bases not matched to a gene: 14. The CDR3 extends over 18 amino acids. For the CDR3, the DNA is TGCAGTGCTAGCCCCGGGACAGGGAGCACAAGGGCCTACAATGAGCAGTTCTTC. This codes for CSASPGTGSTRAYNEQFF.

Notes on this clonotype: The germline gene is not matched at one end of the junction; a read error may be the cause. This sequence joins TRBV5-1 and TRBJ2-1; D possibly matches TRBD1 or TRBD2 (5 bases each). CDR1 is SGHRS and CDR2 is YFSETQ in the germline V gene. The CDR3 extends over 14 amino acids. The CDR3 DNA reads as TGCGCCAGCAGCTTGGCTGTTGGGGGAAATGGGCAGTTCTTC. Protein: CASSLAVGGNGQFF.

The chain is built from TRBV7-2 and TRBJ2-1, with D possibly being TRBD2 (6 bases). CDR3 size: 14 residues. Germline V lookup: CDR1 SGHTA, CDR2 FQGNSA. Trimming took 0 bases from V and 6 from J, leaving 9 bases between them. The CDR3 reads CASSLAPGVNEQFF. The CDR3 nucleotides read TGTGCCAGCAGCTTAGCGCCGGGAGTCAATGAGCAGTTCTTC. The entire variable domain, with the rest obtained from reference TRBV7-2 and TRBJ2-1, is as follows: GAGVSQSPSNKVTEKGKDVELRCDPISGHTALYWYRQSLGQGLEFLIYFQGNSAPDKSGLPSDRFSAERTGGSVSTLTIQRTQQEDSAVYLCASSLAPGVNEQFFGPGTRLTVL.

The V call is TRBV27, the J call TRBJ2-3, with a tentative D call TRBD1 (6 bases). CDR3 length: 16 residues. The germline V and J ends were trimmed by 5 bases and 3 bases, with 18 bases remaining between them. Per germline, CDR1 MNHEY and CDR2 SMNVEV (reference sequence). As DNA, the CDR3 is TGTGCCAGCAGTCCCCCGGCAGGGGTAACTACAGATACGCAGTATTTT. Amino acids: CASSPPAGVTTDTQYF.

This rearrangement joins TRBV9 to TRBJ2-3, with D possibly TRBD1 on 5 matching bases. Between the trimmed V and J ends, which lost 1 base and 5 bases, there was a span of 11 bases. This CDR3 comprises 14 residues. Germline V gene sequence: CDR1 SGDLS, CDR2 YYNGEE. The CDR3, as DNA: TGTGCCAGCAGCGTAACAGCAGGGCTAGATACGCAGTATTTT. Translation gives CASSVTAGLDTQYF.

This clonotype has only a few counts. V is TRBV3-1 and J is TRBJ2-7; TRBD2 agrees at 7 bases. The germline V gene encodes CDR1 LGHDT and CDR2 YNNKEL (reference sequence). The CDR3 loop spans 13 amino acids. V lost 2 bases to trimming and J lost 6 bases; unmatched junction nucleotides: 4. CDR3 sequence (DNA): TGTGCCAGCAGCCAAAGAAGCGGGGTCGAGCAGTACTTC. Its translation is CASSQRSGVEQYF.

The DNA for the CDR3 is TGTGCCAGCAGCTCTCCTCTGGGTTTCAACACCGGGGAGCTGTTTTTT. This codes for CASSSPLGFNTGELFF. The chain employs TRBV3-1 and TRBJ2-2; no reliable D call. Trimming removed 5 bases at V and 2 bases at J, with 15 bases between. Germline V lookup: CDR1 LGHDT, CDR2 YNNKEL (reference sequence). The CDR3 is 16 amino acids.

The chain recombines TRBV7-9 with TRBJ2-5, with D uncertain. The last part of the DNA fits TRBJ2-7 better; the J call may be wrong. Per germline, CDR1 SEHNR and CDR2 FQNEAQ (reference sequence). The CDR3 is 14 residues long. The CDR3 region is CASSFSAVSYEQYF. The CDR3 DNA is TGTGCCAGCAGCTTTTCCGCGGTCTCATACGAGCAGTACTTC.

There are a few counts of this clonotype. The chain couples TRBV7-8 to TRBJ1-5, with D hard to call. The CDR3 loop spans 17 amino acids. V was trimmed by 5 bases and J by 0 bases, leaving 17 bases between them. Germline V lookup: CDR1 SGHVS, CDR2 FQNEAQ. The CDR3 bases are TGTGCCAGCAGCCTTACTAACGCTTATAATAGCAATCAGCCCCAGCATTTT. This codes for CASSLTNAYNSNQPQHF. Looking up the rest from reference TRBV7-8 and TRBJ1-5 gives the full variable domain: GAGVSQSPRYKVAKRGQDVALRCDPISGHVSLFWYQQALGQGPEFLTYFQNEAQLDKSGLPSDRFFAERPEGSVSTLKIQRTQQEDSAVYLCASSLTNAYNSNQPQHFGDGTRLSIL.

V usage is TRBV12-3 or TRBV12-4 and J usage is TRBJ2-7; D gene uncertain. V dropped 2 bases and J dropped 3 bases, with 14 bases sitting between them. CDR3 size: 15 residues. DNA of the CDR3: TGTGCCAGCAGTTTATCGGCAGGACCGATCTACGAGCAGTACTTC. It codes for CASSLSAGPIYEQYF.